This is a list of T cell receptor beta chains from one sample in a study of T cells in Graves' hyperthyroidism and ophthalmopathy. A single record per CDR3 protein comes from TCRdb applying MiXCR to the multiplex PCR reads. This table has hundreds of thousands of distinct CDR3 sequences, roughly 14% appearing once. The material sequenced was blood. The source of these receptors is a woman aged 18-35 years with Graves' hyperthyroidism. Each CDR3 is given with its conserved first and last residue. D genes are given only for firm matches. Expanded clones are given a class, and other clones once, few, many or no size at all.

TRBJ1-6 | . | TRBV4-2 | 14 | . | TGTGCCAGCAGCCAAGAACAGGGAAGATCACCCCTCCACTTT | CASSQEQGRSPLHF
TRBJ2-1 | TRBD1 | TRBV12-3/TRBV12-4 | 15 | many | TGTGCCAGCATTACTACCGGGACAGTAGTCAATGAGCAGTTCTTC | CASITTGTVVNEQFF
TRBJ1-1 | . | TRBV5-1 | 14 | many | TGCGCCAGCAGCTTGGTGGGGGGCGCGTCTGAAGCTTTCTTT | CASSLVGGASEAFF
TRBJ2-1 | TRBD2 | TRBV7-9 | 19 | many | TGTGCCAGCAGCTTAGTTCCGGGGCTAGCGGGAGGAAGATACAATGAGCAGTTCTTC | CASSLVPGLAGGRYNEQFF
TRBJ2-1 | TRBD1 | TRBV20-1 | 12 | . | TGCAGTACCCTGGGGACAGCCAATGAGCAGTTCTTC | CSTLGTANEQFF
TRBJ1-2 | TRBD1 | TRBV4-1 | 15 | many | TGCGCCAGCAGCCAAGAAAGGGGGCTCGTCTATGGCTACACCTTC | CASSQERGLVYGYTF
TRBJ1-1 | . | TRBV4-3 | 13 | many | TGCGCCAGCAGCCAGGGTAGGAACACTGAAGCTTTCTTT | CASSQGRNTEAFF
TRBJ1-1 | TRBD1 | TRBV7-9 | 20 | . | TGTGCCAGCAGCTTAAGCTCCCGACAGGGCCTTTCTCCTTTGGACACTGAAGCTTTCTTT | CASSLSSRQGLSPLDTEAFF
TRBJ2-7 | . | TRBV13 | 15 | few | TGTGCCAGCAGCTTTTTCAGGACTCCGTCCTACGAGCAGTACTTC | CASSFFRTPSYEQYF
TRBJ2-1 | TRBD2 | TRBV6-1 | 15 | many | TGTGCCAGCAGTGAAGCTAGCGGGGGGTACAATGAGCAGTTCTTC | CASSEASGGYNEQFF
TRBJ1-2 | . | TRBV4-1 | 12 | many | TGCGCCAGCAGCCAAGAGGAGTATGGCTACACCTTC | CASSQEEYGYTF
TRBJ2-3 | TRBD2 | TRBV20-1 | 15 | . | TGCAGTGCTCCCGGTTGGGAGGGGTCCACAGATACGCAGTATTTT | CSAPGWEGSTDTQYF
TRBJ1-1 | . | TRBV6-9 | 16 | . | TGTGCCAGCAGTTACCGCCCCAAGTCGCGGGGCACTGAAACTTTCTTT | CASSYRPKSRGTETFF
TRBJ2-1 | . | TRBV6-1 | 15 | . | TGTGCCAGCACCTTCAGCCAGGGGTCCTACAATGAGCAGTTCTTC | CASTFSQGSYNEQFF
TRBJ2-7 | . | TRBV18 | 12 | . | TGTGCCAGCGGGGAGGATCCCTACGAGCAGTACTTC | CASGEDPYEQYF
TRBJ2-6 | TRBD1 | TRBV20-1 | 16 | . | TGCAGTGCCAGTGGGACAGTGGGATCTGGGGCCAACGTCCTGACTTTC | CSASGTVGSGANVLTF
TRBJ2-7 | TRBD1 | TRBV29-1 | 14 | few | TGCAGCGTCAACCGACAGGGGAGCTCCTACGAGCAGTACTTC | CSVNRQGSSYEQYF
TRBJ2-3 | TRBD1 | TRBV5-4 | 17 | many | TGTGCCAGCAGCTCCGCCGCGCTGACAGGGGCCGCGGATACGCAGTATTTT | CASSSAALTGAADTQYF
TRBJ2-7 | TRBD2 | TRBV6-5 | 15 | few | TGTGCCAGCAGTTACTCGAGCGGGACTACCTACGAGCAGTACTTC | CASSYSSGTTYEQYF
TRBJ2-7 | . | TRBV18 | 14 | many | TGTGCCAGCTCGCCCCCTGGCCCCGGGTACGAGCAGTACTTC | CASSPPGPGYEQYF
TRBJ2-3 | TRBD2 | TRBV18 | 17 | many | TGTGCCAGCTCACCGATAAAACTAGCGGGGGGCGAGGATACGCAGTATTTT | CASSPIKLAGGEDTQYF
TRBJ2-7 | . | TRBV27 | 13 | few | TGTGCCAGCAGTGTTAGGGGCGCCTACGAGCAGTACTTC | CASSVRGAYEQYF
TRBJ2-3 | . | TRBV12-3/TRBV12-4 | 15 | . | TGTGCCAGCAGTTTACGGGGGGCTGCGGCAGATACGCAGTATTTT | CASSLRGAAADTQYF
TRBJ1-1 | . | TRBV11-2 | 13 | many | TGTGCCAGCAGCCCCGGGCTGGGCACTGAAGCTTTCTTT | CASSPGLGTEAFF
TRBJ2-1 | TRBD2 | TRBV7-2 | 16 | once | TGTGCCAGCAGCTCACCCGGGACTAGCATCGACAATGAGCAGTTCTTC | CASSSPGTSIDNEQFF
TRBJ2-7 | . | TRBV27 | 14 | many | TGTGCCAGCAGTTCGAAAGACCAAGTGTTCGAGCAGTACTTC | CASSSKDQVFEQYF
TRBJ2-2 | TRBD1 | TRBV2 | 15 | many | TGTGCCAGCAGTACCACAGGGGTCCAAACCGGGGAGCTGTTTTTT | CASSTTGVQTGELFF
TRBJ1-1 | TRBD1 | TRBV2 | 17 | . | TGTGCCAGCAGCAACCAGGACAGGGGACTGAAGAACACTGAAGCTTTCTTC | CASSNQDRGLKNTEAFF
TRBJ1-1 | TRBD1 | TRBV5-5 | 16 | . | TGCGCCAGCAGCCAAGATCTGGCGGACAGGGGCTCTGAAGCTTTCTTT | CASSQDLADRGSEAFF
TRBJ2-1 | . | TRBV27 | 17 | many | TGTGCCAGCAGTTCCGGGACTGAACCGAGCTCCTACAATGAGCAGTTCTTC | CASSSGTEPSSYNEQFF
TRBJ2-2 | TRBD2 | TRBV10-2 | 15 | many | TGCGCCAGCAGTGACGGGGGAGGGGACACCGGGGAGCTGTTTTTT | CASSDGGGDTGELFF
TRBJ2-5 | . | TRBV7-8 | 17 | many | TGTGCCAGCAGCTTAGGGCGCCTAGCGATGCGCCGCGAGACCCAGTACTTC | CASSLGRLAMRRETQYF
TRBJ2-5 | TRBD2 | TRBV5-1 | 15 | few | TGCGCCAGCAGCTTGGGACTAGCGCCAGGAGAGACCCAGTACTTC | CASSLGLAPGETQYF
TRBJ2-1 | . | TRBV6-1 | 17 | many | TGTGCCAGCAGTCGGGCGGAACAAGCCTACTCCTACAATGAGCAGTTCTTC | CASSRAEQAYSYNEQFF
TRBJ2-1 | TRBD2 | TRBV20-1 | 16 | few | TGCAGTGCTAGAGACGCAGGACTAGCGGGAGTTAATGAGCAGTTCTTC | CSARDAGLAGVNEQFF
TRBJ1-1 | . | TRBV5-1 | 15 | many | TGCGCCAGCAGCCTCAGTTTTGGGGCGAACACTGAAGCTTTCTTT | CASSLSFGANTEAFF
TRBJ2-7 | TRBD1 | TRBV6-1 | 14 | . | TGTGCCAGCAACCACCGGGACAGGAGGTACGAGCAGTACTTC | CASNHRDRRYEQYF
TRBJ2-7 | . | TRBV6-1 | 16 | many | TGTGCCAGCACCATCTCGTGGGCCCTACTAGGGTACGAGCAGTACTTC | CASTISWALLGYEQYF
TRBJ2-5 | . | TRBV4-1 | 15 | many | TGCGCCAGCAGCCAAGGCAGGTCCACCGCGGAGACCCAGTACTTC | CASSQGRSTAETQYF
TRBJ2-7 | TRBD2 | TRBV3-1 | 17 | many | TGTGCCAGCAGCCCATACTCTAGCGGGGGAAGCTCCTACGAGCAGTACTTC | CASSPYSSGGSSYEQYF
TRBJ1-2 | TRBD1 | TRBV7-2 | 14 | few | TGTGCCAGCAGCTTAGCCGGGACAGGGGACGGCTACACCTTC | CASSLAGTGDGYTF